Shown below are 31 T cell receptor beta chains from a single sample sequenced in a study of cytomegalovirus exposure and HLA in healthy donors. Primers: 60 Vbeta forward and 13 Jbeta reverse. Profiled with immunoSEQ multiplex PCR; TCRdb holds only in-frame clones, not every one. The sample carries 150,000 to 200,000 clones, about 80% recorded once. Sequenced material: PBMCs. Every receptor here comes from a man younger than 30 in good health and CMV-seropositive.

The chain recombines TRBV13 with TRBJ2-7; tentative D call: TRBD2 (6 bases). CDR3 size: 15 residues. Germline V gene data show CDR1 as PRHDT and CDR2 as FYEKMQ (reference sequence). Trimming shortened V by 0 bases and J by 0 bases, and 9 bases separated the two germline ends. The DNA for the CDR3 is TGTGCCAGCAGCTTAGGGCGGGGCGCCTCCTACGAGCAGTACTTC. Its translation is CASSLGRGASYEQYF.

V gene TRBV29-1 combines with J gene TRBJ2-1; 9 bases line up with TRBD1. Unmatched junction bases numbered 7, after V lost 6 bases and J lost 4 bases. The CDR3 has 14 residues. Germline CDR1 SQVTM, CDR2 ANQGSEA. CDR3 DNA: TGCAGCGTCGCGACAGGGGGGGTATACAATGAGCAGTTCTTC. It specifies CSVATGGVYNEQFF.

This clone was seen only a few times. The rearrangement links TRBV7-2 to TRBJ1-2; TRBD1 agrees at 9 bases. With V trimmed by 5 bases and J by 1 base, 11 bases remained unmatched. The CDR3 is made up of 17 amino acids. The germline CDR1 and CDR2 sequences are SGHTA and FQGNSA. The DNA of the CDR3 is TGTGCCAGCAGCCCGATGACCGGGACAGGGAGTAACTATGGCTACACCTTC. Its protein product is CASSPMTGTGSNYGYTF.

The genes are TRBV7-9 and TRBJ2-7; D is possibly TRBD2 (5 bases). Germline values: CDR1 SEHNR, CDR2 FQNEAQ (reference sequence). V lost 4 bases to trimming and J lost 1 base, with 11 bases between them. This CDR3 spans 14 amino acids. The CDR3, as DNA: TGTGCCAGCAGCTCGGACTGGGGATCCTACGAGCAGTACTTC. The encoded protein is CASSSDWGSYEQYF. Looking up the rest from reference TRBV7-9 and TRBJ2-7 gives the full variable domain: DTGVSQNPRHKITKRGQNVTFRCDPISEHNRLYWYRQTLGQGPEFLTYFQNEAQLEKSRLLSDRFSAERPKGSFSTLEIQRTEQGDSAMYLCASSSDWGSYEQYFGPGTRLTVT.

This clone occurred many times. The chain recombines TRBV27 with TRBJ2-3; unclear D gene. Germline lookup yields CDR1 MNHEY and CDR2 SMNVEV (reference sequence). This CDR3 contains 14 residues. Trimming stripped 3 bases from V and 4 bases from J, with 11 bases between. The chain's CDR3 is CASSFLSRPDTQYF. The DNA for the CDR3 is TGTGCCAGCAGTTTCCTCTCGAGGCCAGATACGCAGTATTTT.

This clone was counted between two and nine times. The chain uses TRBV5-1 and TRBJ1-1; the match to TRBD1 covers 8 bases. Germline CDR1 and CDR2: SGHRS and YFSETQ. This CDR3 is built from 14 residues. Trimming at V came to 2 bases and at J to 4 bases, leaving 4 bases not matched to a gene. In DNA, the CDR3 is TGCGCCAGCAGCTTCATCACAGGGGGCACTGAAGCTTTCTTT. Translation: CASSFITGGTEAFF.

The rearrangement links TRBV19 to TRBJ2-3; D ambiguous. Germline values: CDR1 LNHDA, CDR2 SQIVND (reference sequence). With 10 bases removed from V and 3 bases from J, the gap between germline ends came to 20 bases. There are 15 residues in the CDR3. CDR3 DNA sequence: TGTGCCACCTCGCCCACGGGTAGTACGACAGATACGCAGTATTTT. Its protein product is CATSPTGSTTDTQYF.

This clone was seen a handful of times. J is TRBJ2-3 and V is TRBV7-9; 11 bases align to TRBD2. Germline values: CDR1 SEHNR, CDR2 FQNEAQ (reference sequence). The CDR3 is 16 residues long. Trimming at V came to 3 bases and at J to 2 bases, leaving 4 bases not matched to a gene. The CDR3 region is CASSFVTSGTTDTQYF. The CDR3 DNA follows: TGTGCCAGCAGCTTCGTGACTAGCGGGACCACAGATACGCAGTATTTT. Combining the CDR3 with reference TRBV7-9 and TRBJ2-3 gives the whole variable domain DTGVSQNPRHKITKRGQNVTFRCDPISEHNRLYWYRQTLGQGPEFLTYFQNEAQLEKSRLLSDRFSAERPKGSFSTLEIQRTEQGDSAMYLCASSFVTSGTTDTQYFGPGTRLTVL.

The chain employs TRBV10-3 and TRBJ1-2, with 8 bases aligning to TRBD1. CDR3 size: 15 residues. V dropped 3 bases and J dropped 3; count of bases not matched to a gene: 6. CDR1 and CDR2 from the germline V gene are ENHRY and SYGVKD. The CDR3 loop is CAISEGGTGHYGYTF. DNA of the CDR3: TGTGCCATCAGTGAAGGCGGGACAGGCCACTATGGCTACACCTTC.

The chain uses TRBV27 and TRBJ2-3, with 11 positions matching TRBD2. Germline assignment: CDR1 MNHEY and CDR2 SMNVEV (reference sequence). V lost 3 bases, J lost 0 bases, and 11 bases stayed unmatched. The CDR3 length is 19 residues. The CDR3 here is CASSFIPGLADLSTDTQYF. DNA of the CDR3: TGTGCCAGCAGTTTTATCCCGGGACTAGCGGACTTAAGCACAGATACGCAGTATTTT.

The chain's CDR3 is CSVQGAHTEAFF. DNA for the CDR3: TGCAGCGTACAGGGGGCTCACACTGAAGCTTTCTTT. The rearrangement joins TRBV29-1 to TRBJ1-1, with 9 bases that match TRBD1. The CDR3 runs to 12 residues. Germline V gene data show CDR1 as SQVTM and CDR2 as ANQGSEA. Germline trimming cut 6 bases from V and 3 bases from J; bases unmatched to any gene: 2.

This clone appeared a single time. The V and J genes are TRBV7-9 and TRBJ2-7; D not certain. Germline assignment: CDR1 SEHNR and CDR2 FQNEAQ (reference sequence). V lost 5 bases and J lost 3, with 20 bases in between. The CDR3 has 16 residues. CDR3 coding DNA: TGTGCCAGCAGCCCCCCCACCAAGGCTAGTGGCTACGAGCAGTACTTC. Translating it yields CASSPPTKASGYEQYF.

The DNA for the CDR3 is TGCGCCAGCAGTCAAGCGGGGAATGAGCAGTTCTTC. It yields the protein CASSQAGNEQFF. The chain employs TRBV10-1 and TRBJ2-1, with 7 bases that match TRBD2. Germline CDR1 is WNHNN and CDR2 is SYGVQD (reference sequence). V lost 5 bases, J lost 7 bases, and 2 bases stayed unmatched. CDR3 length equals 12 residues.

V and J are TRBV6-1 and TRBJ1-5; D call uncertain. Per the germline V gene, CDR1 is MNHNS and CDR2 is SASEGT. V lost 6 bases, J lost 7 bases, and 10 bases lay in between. The CDR3 has 12 residues. The CDR3 region has the DNA TGTGCCAGCAGGGCTAGTGGGCAGCCCCAGCATTTT. Translating it yields CASRASGQPQHF.

J is TRBJ2-7 and V is TRBV27; 10 bases are a match to TRBD2. Germline CDR1 and CDR2: MNHEY and SMNVEV (reference sequence). CDR3 length: 17 residues. The V and J ends lost 5 bases and 3 bases, in that order; junction bases with no gene match: 13. CDR3 bases: TGTGCCAGCAGTCTAAGTTTTAAGCGGGAGGGCTTCTACGAGCAGTACTTC. It is translated as CASSLSFKREGFYEQYF.

The chain links TRBV21-1 to TRBJ1-3. TRBV21-1 is given as a pseudogene. This CDR3 is 12 amino acids long. CDR3 sequence reads: CASPFVGNTIYF. The CDR3 DNA reads TGTGCCAGCCCGTTTGTTGGAAACACCATATATTTT.

The chain carries TRBV27 and TRBJ1-1, with a possible D match to TRBD1 (5 bases). V was pared by 4 bases and J by 5 bases, with 11 bases between. Germline values: CDR1 MNHEY, CDR2 SMNVEV (reference sequence). The CDR3 spans 13 residues. As DNA, the CDR3 is TGTGCCAGCAGTTGGAACGGGGGAACTGAAGCTTTCTTT. Encoded protein: CASSWNGGTEAFF.

This clone appeared a single time. This chain uses TRBV6-1 with TRBJ1-1; TRBD1 is a possible D gene (5 bases). This CDR3 region has 15 residues. Looked up from germline, CDR1 is MNHNS and CDR2 is SASEGT. Trimming shortened V by 1 base and J by 4 bases, and 13 bases separated the two germline ends. This CDR3 reads CASSEGARGFTEAFF. CDR3 nucleotide sequence: TGTGCCAGCAGTGAAGGGGCAAGGGGTTTCACTGAAGCTTTCTTT.

The chain joins TRBV5-4 to TRBJ1-2; TRBD1 matches at 8 bases. This CDR3 spans 14 amino acids. After removal of 6 bases from V and 8 bases from J, the junction contained 12 bases not matched to a gene. Germline CDR1 SGHNT, CDR2 YYREEE (reference sequence). The CDR3 region has the DNA TGTGCCAGCACCTGGGGGCAGGGGGCGAGAGGCTACACCTTC. Protein sequence: CASTWGQGARGYTF.

The V gene is TRBV11-2, the J gene TRBJ2-3; tentatively, D is TRBD1 (6 bases). The CDR3 extends over 15 amino acids. Germline V gene lookup returns CDR1 SGHAT and CDR2 FQNNGV. V shed 6 bases and J shed 4 bases, with 17 bases lying between them. The CDR3 DNA is TGTGCCAGCAGGGCCCCCGACAGGTCGCCAGATACGCAGTATTTT. It is translated as CASRAPDRSPDTQYF.

The CDR3 loop is CASRTGSNSPLHF. The CDR3 region has the DNA TGTGCCAGCAGGACAGGGTCTAATTCACCCCTCCACTTT. The rearrangement joins TRBV2 to TRBJ1-6; 7 nucleotides align to TRBD1. Losses at the gene ends were 6 bases for V and 6 bases for J; bases not matched to a gene: 2. Germline-derived CDR1 and CDR2 are SNHLY and FYNNEI. The CDR3 has 13 amino acids.

This clone was observed once. The rearrangement uses TRBV7-9 and TRBJ2-6; a possible D gene is TRBD2 (6 bases). The CDR3 runs 16 residues. The V end lost 1 base, the J end lost 3 bases, and 10 bases lay between the germline ends. The germline gives CDR1 SEHNR, CDR2 FQNEAQ (reference sequence). CDR3 loop: CASSLGSGLGANVLTF. Written as DNA, the CDR3 is TGTGCCAGCAGCTTAGGGTCGGGACTTGGGGCCAACGTCCTGACTTTC.

This chain joins TRBV10-3 and TRBJ2-7, with 7 bases that match TRBD2. The germline gives CDR1 ENHRY, CDR2 SYGVKD. The CDR3 extends over 13 amino acids. V lost 7 bases to trimming and J lost 5 bases; unmatched junction nucleotides: 8. CDR3 loop: CAIMGGNPHEQYF. CDR3 DNA: TGTGCCATCATGGGGGGGAACCCACACGAGCAGTACTTC.

There are a few counts of this clone. CDR3 region: CASSIGGSTGNTIYF. Written as DNA, the CDR3 is TGTGCCAGTAGTATCGGAGGGAGTACTGGAAACACCATATATTTT. The V call is TRBV19, the J call TRBJ1-3; D gene unclear. Between the trimmed V and J ends, which lost 3 bases and 2 bases, there was a span of 11 bases. The germline V gene encodes CDR1 LNHDA and CDR2 SQIVND (reference sequence). The CDR3 has 15 amino acids.

The rearrangement uses TRBV19 and TRBJ1-4; 11 bases map to TRBD1. Germline CDR1 reads LNHDA; CDR2 reads SQIVND (reference sequence). The CDR3 contains 16 residues. The trim removed 6 bases at V and 3 bases at J, leaving 6 bases unmatched. In DNA form, the CDR3 reads TGTGCCAGTAGCATCGGGACAGGGGGATCTAATGAAAAACTGTTTTTT. This sequence encodes CASSIGTGGSNEKLFF.

This clone came up a few times. The V call is TRBV28, the J call TRBJ2-1; D perhaps matches TRBD1 (6 bases). From germline, CDR1 is MDHEN and CDR2 SYDVKM. The V end lost 0 bases, the J end lost 0 bases, and 15 bases lay between the germline ends. The CDR3 totals 18 residues. CDR3 bases: TGTGCCAGCAGTTTATGGGGGGCACCCAGCCGCTCCTACAATGAGCAGTTCTTC. It specifies CASSLWGAPSRSYNEQFF.

The chain recombines TRBV5-4 with TRBJ2-4; D gene uncertain. Trimming cost V 2 bases and J 1 base, with 4 bases left between them. CDR1 is SGHNT and CDR2 is YYREEE in the germline V gene (reference sequence). This CDR3 comprises 13 residues. DNA for the CDR3: TGTGCCAGCAGCTTCGGTGCCAAAAACATTCAGTACTTC. Residues: CASSFGAKNIQYF.

This clone has more than one count but fewer than ten. The CDR3 sequence: CASSEAPSQGYEQYF. CDR3 bases: TGTGCCAGCAGTGAAGCGCCCTCACAGGGGTACGAGCAGTACTTC. The gene calls are TRBV6-1 and TRBJ2-7, with 7 nucleotides matching TRBD1. V shed 0 bases, J shed 4 bases, and the junction held 6 bases outside the gene matches. The length of the CDR3 is 15 residues. Germline V lookup: CDR1 MNHNS, CDR2 SASEGT.

In nucleotides, the CDR3 is TGTGCCAGCAGCGGGCGGGGCACTGAAGCTTTCTTT. Protein: CASSGRGTEAFF. V and J are TRBV5-6 and TRBJ1-1; D unclear. The germline V gene has CDR1 SGHDT and CDR2 YYEEEE. The CDR3 is 12 amino acids. V was pared by 4 bases and J by 4 bases, with 8 bases between.

In its sample, this clone was seen a few times. The rearrangement links TRBV15 to TRBJ1-1, with D maybe TRBD1 (5 bases). Germline CDR1 and CDR2: LNHNV and YYDKDF (reference sequence). The CDR3 sequence is 15 residues long. Trimming shortened V by 0 bases and J by 5 bases, and 13 bases separated the two germline ends. This chain's CDR3 is CATSRDPGKVTEAFF. The DNA for the CDR3 is TGTGCCACCAGCAGAGACCCAGGGAAGGTTACTGAAGCTTTCTTT. Complete variable domain (other parts from reference TRBV15 and TRBJ1-1): DAMVIQNPRYQVTQFGKPVTLSCSQTLNHNVMYWYQQKSSQAPKLLFHYYDKDFNNEADTPDNFQSRRPNTSFCFLDIRSPGLGDTAMYLCATSRDPGKVTEAFFGQGTRLTVV.

The CDR3 spells CASSLATSGSNEQFF. CDR3 coding DNA: TGCGCCAGCAGCTTGGCGACTAGCGGGAGTAATGAGCAGTTCTTC. The genes are TRBV5-1 and TRBJ2-1, with 12 bases matching TRBD2. The CDR3 sequence is 15 residues long. Per germline, CDR1 SGHRS and CDR2 YFSETQ. V lost 0 bases, J lost 7 bases, and 2 bases stayed unmatched.